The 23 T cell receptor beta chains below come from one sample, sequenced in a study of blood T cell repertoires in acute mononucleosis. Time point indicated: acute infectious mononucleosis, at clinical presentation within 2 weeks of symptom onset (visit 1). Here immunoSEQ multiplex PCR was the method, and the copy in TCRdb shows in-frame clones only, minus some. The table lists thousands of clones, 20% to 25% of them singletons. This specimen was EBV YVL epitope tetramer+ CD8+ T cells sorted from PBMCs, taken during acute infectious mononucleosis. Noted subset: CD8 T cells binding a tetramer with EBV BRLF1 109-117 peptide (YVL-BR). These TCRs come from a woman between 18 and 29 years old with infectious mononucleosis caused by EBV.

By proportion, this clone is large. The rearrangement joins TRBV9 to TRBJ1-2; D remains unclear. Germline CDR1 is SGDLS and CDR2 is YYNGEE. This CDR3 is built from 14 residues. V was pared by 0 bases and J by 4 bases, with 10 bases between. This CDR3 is CASSVEDLRYGYTF. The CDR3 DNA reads TGTGCCAGCAGCGTAGAGGATCTCCGCTATGGCTACACCTTC. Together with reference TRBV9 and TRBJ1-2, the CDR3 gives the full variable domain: DSGVTQTPKHLITATGQRVTLRCSPRSGDLSVYWYQQSLDQGLQFLIQYYNGEERAKGNILERFSAQQFPDLHSELNLSSLELGDSALYFCASSVEDLRYGYTFGSGTRLTVV.

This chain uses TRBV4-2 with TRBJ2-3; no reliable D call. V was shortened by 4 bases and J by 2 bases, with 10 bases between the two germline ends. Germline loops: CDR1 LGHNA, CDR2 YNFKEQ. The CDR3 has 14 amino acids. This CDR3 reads CASSPGTHTDTQYF. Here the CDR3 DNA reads TGTGCCAGCAGCCCCGGAACACACACAGATACGCAGTATTTT.

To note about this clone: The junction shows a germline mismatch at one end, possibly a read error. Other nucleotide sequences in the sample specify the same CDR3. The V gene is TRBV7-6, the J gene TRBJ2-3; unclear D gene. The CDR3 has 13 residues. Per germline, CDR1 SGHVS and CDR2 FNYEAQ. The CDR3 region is CASSFDLTDTQYF. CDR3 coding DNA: TGTGCTAGCAGCTTTGACCTCACAGATACGCAGTATTTT.

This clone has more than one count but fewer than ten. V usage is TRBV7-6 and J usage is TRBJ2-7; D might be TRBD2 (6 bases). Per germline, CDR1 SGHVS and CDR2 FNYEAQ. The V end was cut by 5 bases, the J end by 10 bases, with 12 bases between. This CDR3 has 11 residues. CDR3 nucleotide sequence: TGTGCCAGCAGCCTCGGGACTCTTCAGTACTTC. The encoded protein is CASSLGTLQYF.

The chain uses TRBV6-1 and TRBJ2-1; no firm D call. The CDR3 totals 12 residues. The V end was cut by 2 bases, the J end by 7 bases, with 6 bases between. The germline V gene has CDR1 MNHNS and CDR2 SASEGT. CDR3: CASSEQANEQFF. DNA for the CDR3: TGTGCCAGCAGTGAACAAGCGAATGAGCAGTTCTTC.

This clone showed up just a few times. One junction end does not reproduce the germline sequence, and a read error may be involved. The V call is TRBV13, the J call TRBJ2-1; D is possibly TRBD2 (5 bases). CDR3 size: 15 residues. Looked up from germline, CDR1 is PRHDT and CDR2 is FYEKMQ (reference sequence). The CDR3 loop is CASSQVTSSYNEQFF. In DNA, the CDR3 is TGCGCCAGCAGCCAAGTAACTAGCTCCTACAATGAGCAGTTCTTC. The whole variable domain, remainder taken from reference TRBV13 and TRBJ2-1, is AAGVIQSPRHLIKEKRETATLKCYPIPRHDTVYWYQQGPGQDPQFLISFYEKMQSDKGSIPDRFSAQQFSDYHSELNMSSLELGDSALYFCASSQVTSSYNEQFFGPGTRLTVL.

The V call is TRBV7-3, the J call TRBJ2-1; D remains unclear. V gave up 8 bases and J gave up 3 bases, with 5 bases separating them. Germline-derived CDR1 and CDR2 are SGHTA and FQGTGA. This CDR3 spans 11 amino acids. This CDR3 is CASGVYNEQFF. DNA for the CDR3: TGTGCCAGCGGGGTCTACAATGAGCAGTTCTTC. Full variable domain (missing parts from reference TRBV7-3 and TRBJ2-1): GAGVSQTPSNKVTEKGKYVELRCDPISGHTALYWYRQSLGQGPEFLIYFQGTGAADDSGLPNDRFFAVRPEGSVSTLKIQRTERGDSAVYLCASGVYNEQFFGPGTRLTVL.

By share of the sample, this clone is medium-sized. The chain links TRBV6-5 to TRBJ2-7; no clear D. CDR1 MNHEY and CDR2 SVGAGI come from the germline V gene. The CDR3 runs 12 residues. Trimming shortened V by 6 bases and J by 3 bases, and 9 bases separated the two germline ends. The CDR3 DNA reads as TGTGCCAGCAGCCCGGTCAACTACGAGCAGTACTTC. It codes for CASSPVNYEQYF.

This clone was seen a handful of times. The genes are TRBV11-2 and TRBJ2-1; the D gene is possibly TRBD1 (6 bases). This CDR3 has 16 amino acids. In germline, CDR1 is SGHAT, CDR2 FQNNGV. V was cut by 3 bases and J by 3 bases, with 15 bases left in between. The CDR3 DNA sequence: TGTGCCAGCAGCTTTCTTAACGAAGGGGGCTACAATGAGCAGTTCTTC. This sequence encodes CASSFLNEGGYNEQFF.

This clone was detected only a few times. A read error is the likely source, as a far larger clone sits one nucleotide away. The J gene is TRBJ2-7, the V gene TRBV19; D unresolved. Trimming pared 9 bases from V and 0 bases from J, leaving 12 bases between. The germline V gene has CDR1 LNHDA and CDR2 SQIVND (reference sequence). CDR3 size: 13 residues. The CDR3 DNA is TGTGCCAGCAGTTGGACGGCCTCCTACGAGCAGTACTTC. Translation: CASSWTASYEQYF. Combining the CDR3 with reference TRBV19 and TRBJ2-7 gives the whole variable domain DGGITQSPKYLFRKEGQNVTLSCEQNLNHDAMYWYRQDPGQGLRLIYYSQIVNDFQKGDIAEGYSVSREKKESFPLTVTSAQKNPTAFYLCASSWTASYEQYFGPGTRLTVT.

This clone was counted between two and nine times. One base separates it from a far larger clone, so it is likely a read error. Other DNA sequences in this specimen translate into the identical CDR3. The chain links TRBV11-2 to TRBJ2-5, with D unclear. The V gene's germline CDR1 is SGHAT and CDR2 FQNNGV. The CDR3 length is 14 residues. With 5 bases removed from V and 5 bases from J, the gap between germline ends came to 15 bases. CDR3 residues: CASSQEDPLETQYF. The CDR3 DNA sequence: TGTGCCAGCAGCCAAGAAGACCCATTGGAGACCCAGTACTTC. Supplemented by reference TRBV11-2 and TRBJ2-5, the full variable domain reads EAGVAQSPRYKIIEKRQSVAFWCNPISGHATLYWYQQILGQGPKLLIQFQNNGVVDDSQLPKDRFSAERLKGVDSTLKIQPAKLEDSAVYLCASSQEDPLETQYFGPGTRLLVL.

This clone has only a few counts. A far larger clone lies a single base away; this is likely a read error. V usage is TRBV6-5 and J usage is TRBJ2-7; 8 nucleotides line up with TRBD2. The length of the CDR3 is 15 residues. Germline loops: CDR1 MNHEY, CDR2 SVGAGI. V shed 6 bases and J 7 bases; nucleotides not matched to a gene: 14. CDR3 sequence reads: CASRPLLGGAMEQYF. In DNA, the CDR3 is TGTGCCAGCAGACCCCTCCTCGGGGGGGCCATGGAGCAGTACTTC.

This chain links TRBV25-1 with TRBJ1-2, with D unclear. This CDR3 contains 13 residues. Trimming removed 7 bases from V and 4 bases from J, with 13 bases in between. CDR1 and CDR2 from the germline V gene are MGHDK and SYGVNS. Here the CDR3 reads CASTSQYSYGYTF. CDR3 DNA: TGTGCCAGCACCTCACAGTACAGCTATGGCTACACCTTC.

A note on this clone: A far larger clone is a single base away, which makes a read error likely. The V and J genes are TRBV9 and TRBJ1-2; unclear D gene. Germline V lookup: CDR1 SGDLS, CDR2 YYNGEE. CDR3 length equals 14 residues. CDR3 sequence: CASSVEDLRYGYIF. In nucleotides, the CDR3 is TGTGCCAGCAGCGTAGAGGATCTCCGCTATGGCTACATCTTC.

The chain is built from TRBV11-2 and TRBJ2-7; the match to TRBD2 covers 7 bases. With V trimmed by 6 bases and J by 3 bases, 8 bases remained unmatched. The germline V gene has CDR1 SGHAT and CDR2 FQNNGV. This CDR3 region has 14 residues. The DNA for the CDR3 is TGTGCCAGCAGGCCTGTGGGGGGGGACTACGAGCAGTACTTC. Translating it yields CASRPVGGDYEQYF. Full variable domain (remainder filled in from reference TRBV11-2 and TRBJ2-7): EAGVAQSPRYKIIEKRQSVAFWCNPISGHATLYWYQQILGQGPKLLIQFQNNGVVDDSQLPKDRFSAERLKGVDSTLKIQPAKLEDSAVYLCASRPVGGDYEQYFGPGTRLTVT.

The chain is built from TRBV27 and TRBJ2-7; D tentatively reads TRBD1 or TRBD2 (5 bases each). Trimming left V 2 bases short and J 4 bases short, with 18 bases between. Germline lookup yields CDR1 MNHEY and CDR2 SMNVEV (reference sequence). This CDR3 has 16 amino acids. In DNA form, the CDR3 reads TGTGCCAGCAGTTTAAGAGGGCGGCCCTCAGGGTACGAGCAGTACTTC. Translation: CASSLRGRPSGYEQYF.

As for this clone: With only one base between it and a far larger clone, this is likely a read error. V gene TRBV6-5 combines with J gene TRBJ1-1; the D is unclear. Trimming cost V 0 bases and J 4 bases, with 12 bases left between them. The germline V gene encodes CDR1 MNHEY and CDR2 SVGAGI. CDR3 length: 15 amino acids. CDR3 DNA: TGTGCCAGCAGTTACTCCCCAATGGGTGGCACTGAAGCTTTCTTT. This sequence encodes CASSYSPMGGTEAFF.

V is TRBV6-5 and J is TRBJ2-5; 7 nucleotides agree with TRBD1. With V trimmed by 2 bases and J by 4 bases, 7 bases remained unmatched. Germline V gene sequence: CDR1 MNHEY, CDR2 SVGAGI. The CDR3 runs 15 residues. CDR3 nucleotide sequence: TGTGCCAGCAGTTACCAACAGGGGAGTGGAGAGACCCAGTACTTC. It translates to CASSYQQGSGETQYF.

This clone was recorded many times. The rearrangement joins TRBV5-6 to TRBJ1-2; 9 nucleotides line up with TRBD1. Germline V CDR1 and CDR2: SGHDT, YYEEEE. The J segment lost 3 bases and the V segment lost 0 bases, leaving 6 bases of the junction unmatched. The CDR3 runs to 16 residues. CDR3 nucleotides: TGTGCCAGCAGCTTGGATCTGGGACAGGGCGACTATGGCTACACCTTC. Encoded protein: CASSLDLGQGDYGYTF.

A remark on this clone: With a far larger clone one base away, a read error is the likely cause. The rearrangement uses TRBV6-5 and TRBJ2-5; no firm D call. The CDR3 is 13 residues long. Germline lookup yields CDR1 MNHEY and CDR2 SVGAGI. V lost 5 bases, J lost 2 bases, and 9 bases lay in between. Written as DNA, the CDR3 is TGTGCCAGCAGTGGTTACCTTCAAGAGACCCAGTACTTC. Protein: CASSGYLQETQYF.

As DNA, the CDR3 is TGTGCCAGCAGCCCCGGACAGGTCTGGGGTGAAAAACTGTTTTTT. It yields the protein CASSPGQVWGEKLFF. V is TRBV7-9 and J is TRBJ1-4, with TRBD1 identical over 7 bases. J was trimmed by 7 bases and V by 5 bases; bases with no gene match: 10. The CDR3 is 15 amino acids. Germline CDR1 and CDR2: SEHNR and FQNEAQ (reference sequence).

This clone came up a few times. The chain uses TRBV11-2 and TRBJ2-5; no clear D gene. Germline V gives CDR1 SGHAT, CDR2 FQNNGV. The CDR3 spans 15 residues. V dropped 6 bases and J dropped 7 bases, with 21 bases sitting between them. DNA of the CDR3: TGTGCCAGCAGTTCGGACGTCTCTTTTTTCGGGACCCAGTACTTC. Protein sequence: CASSSDVSFFGTQYF.

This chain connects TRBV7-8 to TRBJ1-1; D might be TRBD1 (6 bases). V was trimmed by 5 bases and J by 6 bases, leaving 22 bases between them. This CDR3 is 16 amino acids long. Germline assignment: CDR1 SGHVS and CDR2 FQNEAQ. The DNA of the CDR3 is TGTGCCAGCAGCCCGATTAGGGGGTGGGTGAATGCTGAAGCTTTCTTT. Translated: CASSPIRGWVNAEAFF.